The 17 T cell receptor beta chains listed next were all sequenced from one sample in a study of shared clonotypes between healthy human individuals (dated by TCRdb to between 2020 and 2021). To prepare the library, the immunoSEQ multiplex PCR assay was applied. Entries here come from immuneACCESS through TCRdb and include only in-frame sequences with V and J called. Some clones fail to appear in such tables; in the studies checked, an unresolved V gene covers under half of the shortfall, and the cause of the remainder is unknown. The table for this sample lists roughly 2,500,000 clones; roughly 93% of them were counted only once. Of the sample, 0.36% falls within the top ten clones. Sequenced sample: naive CD4+ T cells from PBMCs. The intended sense of this specimen's cell subset or site label: CD45RA+ positively selected. These receptors were taken from a man aged 18 to 35 in good health. Some clones in this sample may be carry-over from other donors' samples.

With regard to this clone: Other DNA sequences in this specimen translate into the identical CDR3. This rearrangement joins TRBV7-9 to TRBJ1-5; TRBD1 matches at 9 bases. Germline V lookup: CDR1 SEHNR, CDR2 FQNEAQ (reference sequence). The CDR3 runs to 14 residues. Trimming at V came to 6 bases and at J to 4 bases, leaving 4 bases not matched to a gene. CDR3: CASSLDRGNQPQHF. The CDR3, as DNA: TGTGCCAGCAGTCTGGACAGGGGAAATCAGCCCCAGCATTTT.

The chain has TRBV28 and TRBJ2-2; D is possibly TRBD1 or TRBD2 (5 bases each). V lost 10 bases and J lost 0, with 18 bases in between. This CDR3 has 16 amino acids. Germline CDR1 MDHEN, CDR2 SYDVKM. This chain's CDR3 is CATQGGSLTNTGELFF. The CDR3 DNA is TGTGCCACCCAGGGTGGGAGCCTCACGAACACCGGGGAGCTGTTTTTT.

V is TRBV28 and J is TRBJ1-2; 7 bases map to TRBD1. From germline, CDR1 is MDHEN and CDR2 SYDVKM. CDR3 size: 14 residues. V shed 5 bases and J 0 bases; nucleotides not matched to a gene: 3. DNA for the CDR3: TGTGCCAGCAGTCCAGGGGGTACTAACTATGGCTACACCTTC. Translated, it gives CASSPGGTNYGYTF.

The V and J genes are TRBV5-4 and TRBJ2-1, with D uncertain. CDR1 SGHNT and CDR2 YYREEE come from the germline V gene (reference sequence). The CDR3 covers 14 residues. Trimming stripped 1 base from V and 1 base from J, with 6 bases between. The CDR3 DNA is TGTGCCAGCAGCTTGCGCGAATCCTACAATGAGCAGTTCTTC. It yields the protein CASSLRESYNEQFF.

This clone has only a few counts. This chain joins TRBV5-1 and TRBJ1-1, with D hard to call. Germline V lookup: CDR1 SGHRS, CDR2 YFSETQ. V lost 4 bases, J lost 1 base, and 14 bases lay in between. The CDR3 extends over 15 amino acids. In DNA form, the CDR3 reads TGCGCCAGCAGCCCCATCGGACGGGAGAACACTGAAGCTTTCTTT. Translated: CASSPIGRENTEAFF.

The chain carries TRBV6-5 and TRBJ1-1; D is perhaps TRBD1 (5 bases). Germline lookup yields CDR1 MNHEY and CDR2 SVGAGI. This CDR3 spans 14 amino acids. V was cut by 5 bases and J by 1 base, with 11 bases left in between. CDR3 nucleotide sequence: TGTGCCAGCAGTGTAGCGGGACGGAACACTGAAGCTTTCTTT. As protein: CASSVAGRNTEAFF.

The V and J genes are TRBV28 and TRBJ2-7; the match to TRBD2 covers 7 bases. Germline lookup yields CDR1 MDHEN and CDR2 SYDVKM. V shed 6 bases and J 3 bases; nucleotides not matched to a gene: 11. The CDR3 has 15 amino acids. This CDR3 reads CASSSGSAGDYEQYF. In DNA, the CDR3 is TGTGCCAGCAGCTCTGGGTCGGCGGGAGACTACGAGCAGTACTTC. Looking up the rest from reference TRBV28 and TRBJ2-7 gives the full variable domain: DVKVTQSSRYLVKRTGEKVFLECVQDMDHENMFWYRQDPGLGLRLIYFSYDVKMKEKGDIPEGYSVSREKKERFSLILESASTNQTSMYLCASSSGSAGDYEQYFGPGTRLTVT.

The J gene is TRBJ1-4, the V gene TRBV9, with a weak D call TRBD1 (6 bases). The CDR3 consists of 15 residues. Germline lookup yields CDR1 SGDLS and CDR2 YYNGEE. Trimming removed 3 bases at V and 0 bases at J, with 9 bases between. The CDR3 DNA reads TGTGCCAGCAGCGCACAGGGCGCAACTAATGAAAAACTGTTTTTT. Protein sequence: CASSAQGATNEKLFF.

The table lists this clone with a count of one. The J gene is TRBJ2-1, the V gene TRBV6-5; D is perhaps TRBD2 (5 bases). The CDR3 runs to 14 residues. The V gene lost 2 bases and the J gene lost 6 bases, with 11 bases spanning the gap. The germline V gene has CDR1 MNHEY and CDR2 SVGAGI. In DNA form, the CDR3 reads TGTGCCAGCAGTTACGGAGAGGGTAGCAATGAGCAGTTCTTC. It specifies CASSYGEGSNEQFF.

The chain recombines TRBV7-2 with TRBJ1-1; D remains ambiguous. Germline V gene sequence: CDR1 SGHTA, CDR2 FQGNSA. Trimming removed 2 bases from V and 1 base from J, with 17 bases in between. This CDR3 is built from 17 residues. This CDR3 reads CASSLLGRAAGNTEAFF. CDR3 DNA: TGTGCCAGCAGCTTATTAGGGAGGGCGGCGGGGAACACTGAAGCTTTCTTT. Combining the CDR3 with reference TRBV7-2 and TRBJ1-1 gives the whole variable domain GAGVSQSPSNKVTEKGKDVELRCDPISGHTALYWYRQSLGQGLEFLIYFQGNSAPDKSGLPSDRFSAERTGGSVSTLTIQRTQQEDSAVYLCASSLLGRAAGNTEAFFGQGTRLTVV.

CDR3 in amino acids: CASSLAPGTDQYF. CDR3 nucleotides: TGTGCCAGCAGCTTGGCTCCCGGTACTGATCAGTACTTC. The V and J genes are TRBV5-4 and TRBJ2-7; no clear D. The germline gives CDR1 SGHNT, CDR2 YYREEE (reference sequence). V shed 0 bases and J shed 10 bases, with 14 bases lying between them. The CDR3 runs 13 residues.

CDR3 DNA sequence: TGTGCCGACAGGGAGAACACCGGGGAGCTGTTTTTT. It yields the protein CADRENTGELFF. This chain joins TRBV2 and TRBJ2-2; 7 nucleotides align to TRBD1. Trimming took 11 bases from V and 1 from J; bases not matched to a gene: 1. CDR3 size: 12 residues. The germline CDR1 and CDR2 sequences are SNHLY and FYNNEI.

The CDR3 protein is CASSPPTGHLSTDTQYF. The CDR3 bases are TGCGCCAGCAGCCCCCCGACAGGGCACCTTAGCACAGATACGCAGTATTTT. The gene calls are TRBV5-1 and TRBJ2-3, with 7 bases lining up with TRBD1. Unmatched junction bases numbered 11, after V lost 4 bases and J lost 0 bases. The germline CDR1 and CDR2 sequences are SGHRS and YFSETQ. CDR3 length: 17 residues.

For the CDR3, the DNA is TGCGCCAGCAGCCTCCGGGACTTCCAGGAAAAACTGTTTTTT. This encodes CASSLRDFQEKLFF. The chain couples TRBV4-1 to TRBJ1-4, with a tentative D call TRBD1 (5 bases). Germline assignment: CDR1 MGHRA and CDR2 YSYEKL. V lost 4 bases and J lost 8, with 14 bases in between. The length of the CDR3 is 14 residues.

This chain uses TRBV7-2 with TRBJ2-7; 11 bases line up with TRBD2. Germline CDR1 SGHTA, CDR2 FQGNSA. V trimming: 1 base; J trimming: 5 bases; junction bases outside the gene matches: 10. The CDR3 has 17 amino acids. In DNA, the CDR3 is TGTGCCAGCAGCTTAGGCAGAAATAGCGGGAGGGTGGACGAGCAGTACTTC. This translates into CASSLGRNSGRVDEQYF.

The V gene is TRBV6-6, the J gene TRBJ2-3; D possibly matches TRBD1 or TRBD2 (5 bases each). This CDR3 has 15 residues. The germline V gene encodes CDR1 MNHNY and CDR2 SVGAGI (reference sequence). V was cut by 2 bases and J by 5 bases, with 14 bases left in between. The CDR3 sequence is CASSYGTGLLDTQYF. The CDR3 nucleotides are TGTGCCAGCAGTTACGGGACGGGCCTTTTAGATACGCAGTATTTT.

This rearrangement joins TRBV19 to TRBJ1-5; D perhaps matches TRBD1 (5 bases). V was trimmed by 4 bases and J by 6 bases, leaving 13 bases between them. This CDR3 contains 14 residues. Germline V gives CDR1 LNHDA, CDR2 SQIVND (reference sequence). The CDR3 DNA sequence: TGTGCCAGTAGTAGGGGGGGGATGGCTCAGCCCCAGCATTTT. Its translation is CASSRGGMAQPQHF.